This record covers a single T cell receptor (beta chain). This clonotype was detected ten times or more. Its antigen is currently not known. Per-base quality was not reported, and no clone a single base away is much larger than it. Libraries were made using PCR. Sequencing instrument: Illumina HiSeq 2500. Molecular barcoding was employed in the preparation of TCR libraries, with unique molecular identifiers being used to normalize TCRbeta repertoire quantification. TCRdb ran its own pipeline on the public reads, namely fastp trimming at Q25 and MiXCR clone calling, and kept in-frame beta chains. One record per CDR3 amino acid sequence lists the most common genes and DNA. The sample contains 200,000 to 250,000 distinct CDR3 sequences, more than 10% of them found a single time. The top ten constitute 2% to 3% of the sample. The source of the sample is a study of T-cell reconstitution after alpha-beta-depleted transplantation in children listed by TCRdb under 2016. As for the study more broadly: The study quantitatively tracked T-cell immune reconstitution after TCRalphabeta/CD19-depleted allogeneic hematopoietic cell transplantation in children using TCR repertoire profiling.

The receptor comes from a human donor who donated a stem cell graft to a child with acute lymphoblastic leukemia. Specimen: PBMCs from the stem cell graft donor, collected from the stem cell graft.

CDR3 region: CSAGQGLVNYGYTF. The bases read TGCAGTGCGGGCCAGGGGTTGGTTAACTATGGCTACACCTTC. The chain links TRBV20-1 with TRBJ1-2, with TRBD1 perhaps the D gene, on 6 matching bases. The CDR3, cysteine through phenylalanine, is 14 amino acids long. Kept here is only the CDR3 DNA, which spans 42 bases and is read in frame from base 1. Relative to germline, V is 6 bases shorter and J is 1 base shorter, with 15 bases between their ends. For CDR1 and CDR2, the germline V gene (reference sequence) lists DFQATT and SNEGSKA.